This T cell receptor beta chain came from a study of cytomegalovirus exposure and HLA in healthy donors. PCR was performed using 60 Vbeta and 13 Jbeta primers. TCRdb's copy holds only in-frame clones and misses some; the assay was immunoSEQ multiplex PCR. The sample contains tens of thousands of clones, more than 70% of which appear only once. V lost 3 bases, J lost 5 bases, and 7 bases stayed unmatched. The CDR3 covers 16 residues. Germline CDR1 MNHEY, CDR2 SMNVEV (reference sequence). This receptor was obtained from a man aged 25-40 years in good health and CMV-seronegative. The chain couples TRBV27 to TRBJ2-1; 10 bases are a match to TRBD2. The material sequenced was PBMCs. The CDR3 spells CASSLGGTSVNNEQFF. DNA of the CDR3: TGTGCCAGCAGTTTGGGGGGGACTAGCGTTAACAATGAGCAGTTCTTC.